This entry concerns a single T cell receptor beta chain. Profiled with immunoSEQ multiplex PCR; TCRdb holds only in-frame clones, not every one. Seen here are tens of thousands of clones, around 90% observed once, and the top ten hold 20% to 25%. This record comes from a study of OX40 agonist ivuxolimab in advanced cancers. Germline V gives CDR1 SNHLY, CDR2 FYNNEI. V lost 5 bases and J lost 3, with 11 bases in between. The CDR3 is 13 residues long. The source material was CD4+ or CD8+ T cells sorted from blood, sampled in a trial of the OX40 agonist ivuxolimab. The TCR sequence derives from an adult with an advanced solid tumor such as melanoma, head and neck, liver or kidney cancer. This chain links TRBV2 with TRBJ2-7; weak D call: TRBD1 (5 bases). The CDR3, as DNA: TGTGCCAGCAGTTCGAGGACACACTACGAGCAGTACTTC. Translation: CASSSRTHYEQYF.